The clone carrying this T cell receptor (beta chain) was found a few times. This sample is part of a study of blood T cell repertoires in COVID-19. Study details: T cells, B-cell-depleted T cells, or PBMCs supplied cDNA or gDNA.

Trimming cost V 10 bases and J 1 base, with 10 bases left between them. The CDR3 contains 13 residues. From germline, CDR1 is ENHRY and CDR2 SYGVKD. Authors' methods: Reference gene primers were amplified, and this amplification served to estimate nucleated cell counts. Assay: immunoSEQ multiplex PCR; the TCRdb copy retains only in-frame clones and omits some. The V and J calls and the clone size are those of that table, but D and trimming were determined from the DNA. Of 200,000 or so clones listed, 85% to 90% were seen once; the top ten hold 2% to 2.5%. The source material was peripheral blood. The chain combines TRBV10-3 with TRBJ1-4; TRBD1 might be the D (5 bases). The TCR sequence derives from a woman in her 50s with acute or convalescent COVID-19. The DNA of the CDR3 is TGTGCCACCCGGGGGGAAACTAATGAAAAACTGTTTTTT. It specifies CATRGETNEKLFF.